A selection of T cell receptor beta chains follows, all from one sample in a study of OX40 agonist ivuxolimab in advanced cancers. Some clones are missing from TCRdb's copy, which holds only in-frame ones; the method was immunoSEQ multiplex PCR. The sample yields tens of thousands of clones, 70% to 90% seen once. The starting material was CD4+ or CD8+ T cells sorted from blood, obtained in a trial of the OX40 agonist ivuxolimab. These receptors originate from an adult with an advanced solid tumor such as melanoma, head and neck, liver or kidney cancer. Each CDR3 is given with its conserved first and last residue. D genes are given only for firm matches. A clone size is listed for some rows: how often the clone was seen (once, few, many), or a class if it is expanded.

V	size	D	J	DNA	CDR3
TRBV7-8	.	.	TRBJ2-1	TGTGCCAGCAGCTTAGCTTCGGCCCAACCTTTAGATGAGCAGTTCTTC	CASSLASAQPLDEQFF
TRBV13	.	.	TRBJ2-2	TGTGCCAGCAGCCCCAGGCAGGGTGTCCCCGGGGAGCTGTTTTTT	CASSPRQGVPGELFF
TRBV19	.	TRBD2	TRBJ2-3	TGTGCCAGTTCAAGATTAGCGGGGTTCACAGATACGCAGTATTTT	CASSRLAGFTDTQYF
TRBV7-3	few	.	TRBJ1-1	TGTGCCAGCAGCTTATCGCTGGAATCTGAAGCTTTCTTT	CASSLSLESEAFF
TRBV5-6	.	.	TRBJ2-2	TGTGCCAGCAGCCATCCTGACATCTCGGGCGGGGAGCTGTTTTTT	CASSHPDISGGELFF
TRBV28	.	TRBD1	TRBJ1-1	TGTGCCATCGTCAGGGGGCGGACTGAAGCTTTCTTT	CAIVRGRTEAFF
TRBV5-6	.	.	TRBJ1-1	TGTGCCAGCAGCCCCGGGTGGGGTGAAGCTTTCTTT	CASSPGWGEAFF
TRBV27	.	.	TRBJ2-1	TGTGCCAGCAGTTTATTGTTATCCTTGCGGGTCAATGAGCAGTTCTTC	CASSLLLSLRVNEQFF
TRBV29-1	.	TRBD1	TRBJ2-3	TGCAGCGTTCTATCCGGGACAGGGCCGGCAGATACGCAGTATTTT	CSVLSGTGPADTQYF
TRBV5-1	once	.	TRBJ1-5	TGCGCCAGCAGCTTGGGGACAGGCAATCAGCCCCAGCATTTT	CASSLGTGNQPQHF
TRBV29-1	.	.	TRBJ2-1	TGCAGCGCCCACAGGGAGAATGAGCAGTTCTTC	CSAHRENEQFF
TRBV29-1	.	TRBD2	TRBJ2-1	TGCAGCGTTGAACGACTAGCGGGGGGGAATGAGCAGTTCTTC	CSVERLAGGNEQFF
TRBV18	once	.	TRBJ1-5	TGTGCCAGCTCACTGTCAGGGATGGGGCAGCCCCAGCATTTT	CASSLSGMGQPQHF
TRBV6-6	.	TRBD2	TRBJ2-3	TGTGCCAGCAGTTACTCCGCGCGGGGGGCGGGAGATACGCAGTATTTT	CASSYSARGAGDTQYF
TRBV7-9	.	.	TRBJ1-1	TGTGCCAGCAGCTTTCGTGGACAAGTCACTGAAGCTTTCTTT	CASSFRGQVTEAFF
TRBV7-2	once	.	TRBJ1-2	TGTGCCAGCAGCTTAGGTATCAACTATGGCTACACCTTC	CASSLGINYGYTF
TRBV6-5	.	TRBD2	TRBJ2-3	TGTGCCAGCAGTTACGCGGGGGAGGCAGATACGCAGTATTTT	CASSYAGEADTQYF
TRBV4-2	.	TRBD1	TRBJ1-1	TGTGCCAGCAGCCATCGCCGGGACAGGAAGGGGGTGAACACTGAAGCTTTCTTT	CASSHRRDRKGVNTEAFF
TRBV10-2	few	.	TRBJ1-2	TGCGCCAGCAGTGAGTCGAGGTCGCAGGGAGGCTATGGCTACACCTTC	CASSESRSQGGYGYTF
TRBV6-1	.	.	TRBJ1-1	TGTGCCAGCTCTAGGGGAAGGCAAACGAACACTGAAGCTTTCTTT	CASSRGRQTNTEAFF
TRBV5-1	once	.	TRBJ2-6	TGCGCCAGCAGCGCCGGTACAGGCATCTCTGGGGCCAACGTCCTGACTTTC	CASSAGTGISGANVLTF
TRBV7-2	.	TRBD2	TRBJ2-3	TGTGCCAGCAACCTAGCGGGGGGGGACACAGATACGCAGTATTTT	CASNLAGGDTDTQYF
TRBV5-1	.	.	TRBJ2-5	TGCGCCAGCAGCCAAATGGACACAGGGAAGACCCAGTACTTC	CASSQMDTGKTQYF
TRBV2	.	TRBD1	TRBJ1-2	TGTGCCAGCAGTGTTTTCAGGGGGGGCTATGGCTACACCTTC	CASSVFRGGYGYTF
TRBV5-1	.	TRBD1	TRBJ1-1	TGCGCCAGCAGCTTGAGACAGGGTGGTAACACTGAAGCTTTCTTT	CASSLRQGGNTEAFF
TRBV11-1	.	.	TRBJ2-3	TGTGCCAGCAGCTTAGACAGCCTCCTCGGGGATACGCAGTATTTT	CASSLDSLLGDTQYF
TRBV5-5	.	.	TRBJ1-6	TGTGCCAGCAGCCCAGGTAGAGGATTGTTGTCACCCCTCCACTTT	CASSPGRGLLSPLHF
TRBV2	.	.	TRBJ1-2	TGTGCCAGCCAAACTCGATTGGGGCCCTATGGCTACACCTTC	CASQTRLGPYGYTF
TRBV5-6	.	.	TRBJ1-1	TGTGCCAGCAGCTTGGGGATGAACACTGAAGCTTTCTTT	CASSLGMNTEAFF
TRBV7-3	.	.	TRBJ1-6	TGTGCCAGCAGCTTACCCACGGGACAAAATTCACCCCTCCACTTT	CASSLPTGQNSPLHF
TRBV7-2	.	TRBD2	TRBJ2-7	TGTGCCAGCAGCCAAAGCTTAGGCGGGAGCTACGAGCAGTACTTC	CASSQSLGGSYEQYF
TRBV6-1	once	.	TRBJ2-7	TGTGCCAGCAGTCCCCCCCCTGGGGCCCCCTACGAGCAGTACTTC	CASSPPPGAPYEQYF
TRBV30	.	TRBD1	TRBJ2-1	TGTGCCTGGATTACGGGACAGGGCACAAATGAGCAGTTCTTC	CAWITGQGTNEQFF
TRBV5-1	.	TRBD1	TRBJ1-1	TGCGCCAGCAAGGGACAGGGAGACACTGAAGCTTTCTTT	CASKGQGDTEAFF
TRBV7-2	.	TRBD1	TRBJ1-5	TGTGCCAGCAGCTTAATGGGACAGGGGAATCAGCCCCAGCATTTT	CASSLMGQGNQPQHF
TRBV29-1	.	.	TRBJ1-1	TGCAGCGTTGAGGGGGATTCCATTGAAGCTTTCTTT	CSVEGDSIEAFF
TRBV7-6	once	.	TRBJ1-4	TGTGCCAGCAGCTTAGGGGGAGACATTAGGGGTGAAAAACTGTTTTTT	CASSLGGDIRGEKLFF
TRBV5-1	.	.	TRBJ2-5	TGCGCCAGCAGCTTAACAGGGGAGGGGACCCAGTACTTC	CASSLTGEGTQYF
TRBV11-3	.	.	TRBJ2-3	TGTGCCAGCGGGGACGGAACTAGCACAGATACGCAGTATTTT	CASGDGTSTDTQYF
TRBV11-2	.	.	TRBJ2-3	TGTGCCAGCAGCTCGGCCGCGACTAGCACAGATACGCAGTATTTT	CASSSAATSTDTQYF
TRBV7-8	.	TRBD2	TRBJ2-3	TGTGCCAGCAGCTTCGGGGGGTCAGATACGCAGTATTTT	CASSFGGSDTQYF
TRBV7-2	.	.	TRBJ1-5	TGTGCCAGCAGCTTAGGGTCATATAGCAATCAGCCCCAGCATTTT	CASSLGSYSNQPQHF
TRBV5-4	.	TRBD2	TRBJ2-3	TGTGCCAGCACCTCGGGACTAGCGGGAGGAGAGGGCACAGATACGCAGTATTTT	CASTSGLAGGEGTDTQYF
TRBV29-1	.	TRBD1	TRBJ2-7	TGCAGCGTTGAGGGACAGGGTGGGCGCTACGAGCAGTACTTC	CSVEGQGGRYEQYF
TRBV7-2	once	.	TRBJ1-5	TGTGCCAGCAGCCTCCGCTATTCCCCGGATCCGCCCCAGCATTTT	CASSLRYSPDPPQHF
TRBV5-1	.	.	TRBJ2-1	TGCGCCAGCAGCTTGGATTCTGGGAGTAACTACAATGAGCAGTTCTTC	CASSLDSGSNYNEQFF
TRBV19	.	.	TRBJ2-7	TGTGCCAGTAGTACCGGGACAAATTCCTACGAGCAGTACTTC	CASSTGTNSYEQYF
TRBV28	once	.	TRBJ1-2	TGTGCCAGCAGTTTACAAGGACATAACTATGGCTACACCTTC	CASSLQGHNYGYTF
TRBV5-1	medium-sized	TRBD2	TRBJ2-5	TGCGCCAGCAGTGGTCTAGCGGGAGGGGGTGAGACCCAGTACTTC	CASSGLAGGGETQYF
TRBV7-9	once	.	TRBJ1-4	TGTGCCAGCAGCCCCGCCGGGCAAAGGGATGAAAAACTGTTTTTT	CASSPAGQRDEKLFF
TRBV30	.	.	TRBJ1-1	TGTGCCTGGAGTCGTCAGGGGCTTCAAGCTTTCTTT	CAWSRQGLQAFF
TRBV4-1	.	TRBD2	TRBJ2-2	TGCGCCAGCAGCCACCGGGAGGGATCGGGAGCCGGGGAGCTGTTTTTT	CASSHREGSGAGELFF
TRBV5-4	.	.	TRBJ1-2	TGTGCCAGCACCGGTAGGAGCGAGTATAGCTACACCTTC	CASTGRSEYSYTF